The entry below gives a single T cell receptor beta chain sequence along with its context. This specimen belongs to a study of cytomegalovirus exposure and HLA in healthy donors. It was with 60 Vbeta and 13 Jbeta primers that the PCR ran. The assay was immunoSEQ multiplex PCR, and TCRdb's table has in-frame clones only and misses some. The sample contains fewer than 350,000 clones, around nine tenths of which appear only once. The length of the CDR3 is 14 residues. After removal of 4 bases from V and 3 bases from J, the junction contained 5 bases not matched to a gene. The germline V gene encodes CDR1 WNHNN and CDR2 SYGVQD (reference sequence).

The chain combines TRBV10-1 with TRBJ2-7; 8 bases are shared with TRBD1. Material for sequencing was PBMCs. The source of this sequence is a woman younger than 35 in good health and CMV-seronegative. The CDR3 spells CASSGTGILYEQYF. CDR3 sequence (DNA): TGCGCCAGCAGTGGGACAGGGATTCTCTACGAGCAGTACTTC.